This T cell receptor (beta chain) was identified during a study of blood T cell repertoires in COVID-19. Overall study context: Samples came from the United States, Italy and Spain, spanning acute and convalescent COVID-19. T cells, B-cell-depleted T cells, or PBMCs supplied cDNA or gDNA.

The CDR3 length is 16 residues. Germline CDR1 LGHDT, CDR2 YNNKEL (reference sequence). The V and J ends lost 1 base and 6 bases respectively, with 17 bases between them. In the authors' workflow: For nucleated cells, counts were estimated from reference gene primer amplification. Clones were read by immunoSEQ multiplex PCR, and TCRdb kept only the in-frame ones, dropping some. That table supplies the V and J calls and clone size; D and trimming were determined from the DNA. The sample lists 180,000 or so clones; about 83% were seen once. The chain uses TRBV3-1 (or the pseudogene TRBV3-2) and TRBJ2-3, with TRBD2 as a possible D gene (6 bases). The receptor comes from a man younger than 35 with active or convalescent COVID-19. Input material: peripheral blood. Written as DNA, the CDR3 is TGTGCCAGCAGCCAAGGGGGGGAGGTGGGATTTGATACGCAGTATTTT. Its translation: CASSQGGEVGFDTQYF.